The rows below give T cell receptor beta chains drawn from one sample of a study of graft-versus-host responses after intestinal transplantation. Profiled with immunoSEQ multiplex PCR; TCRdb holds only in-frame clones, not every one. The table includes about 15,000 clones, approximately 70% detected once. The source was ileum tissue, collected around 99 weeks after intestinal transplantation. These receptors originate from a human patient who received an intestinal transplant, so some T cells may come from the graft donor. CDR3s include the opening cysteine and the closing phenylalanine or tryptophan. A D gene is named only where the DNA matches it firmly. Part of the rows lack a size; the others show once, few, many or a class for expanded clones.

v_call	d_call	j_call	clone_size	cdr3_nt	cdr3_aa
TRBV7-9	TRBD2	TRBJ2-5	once	TGTGCCAGCAGCTTAGATCCGGGAGGAACGTTGGAGACCCAGTACTTC	CASSLDPGGTLETQYF
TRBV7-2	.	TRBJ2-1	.	TGTGCCAGCAGCTCCCGTTCGGCTTGGTATGAGCAGTTCTTC	CASSSRSAWYEQFF
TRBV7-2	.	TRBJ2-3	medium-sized	TGTGCCAGCAGCTTAGGGGCAGATACGCAGTATTTT	CASSLGADTQYF
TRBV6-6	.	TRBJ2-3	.	TGTGCCAGCAGCCAGCGGAGCACAGATACGCAGTATTTT	CASSQRSTDTQYF
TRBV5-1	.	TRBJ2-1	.	TGCGCCAGCAGCTTTCGGGACAAATACAATGAGCAGTTCTTC	CASSFRDKYNEQFF
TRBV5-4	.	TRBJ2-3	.	TGTGCCAGCAGCCCCTGGACTAGCACAGATACGCAGTATTTT	CASSPWTSTDTQYF
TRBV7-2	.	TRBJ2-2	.	TGTGCCAGCAGCTTAGGTCTCCTTCAGGGTAGGACCGGGGAGCTGTTTTTT	CASSLGLLQGRTGELFF
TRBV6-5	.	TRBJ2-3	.	TGTGCCAGCAGTTTCACGATGGGCACAGATACGCAGTATTTT	CASSFTMGTDTQYF
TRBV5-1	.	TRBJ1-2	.	TGCGCCAGTAGGTTAACGGGCGCAGGTCCTGGCTACACCTTC	CASRLTGAGPGYTF
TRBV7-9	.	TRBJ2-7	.	TGTGCCAGCACCACTTTCCGGGGGGCGGTCGACGAGCAGTACTTC	CASTTFRGAVDEQYF
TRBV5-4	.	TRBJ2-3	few	TGTGCCAGCAGCTTGGCCGAGAGGCGGAACACAGATACGCAGTATTTT	CASSLAERRNTDTQYF
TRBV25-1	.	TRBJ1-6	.	TGTGCCAGCAGTGAATCCCGTTCCAGTTCACCCCTCCACTTT	CASSESRSSSPLHF
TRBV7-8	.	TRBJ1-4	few	TGTGCCAGCAGCTTTTACGGACCTAATGAAAAACTGTTTTTT	CASSFYGPNEKLFF
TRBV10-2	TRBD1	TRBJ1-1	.	TGCGCCAGCAGCCTAGACAGGGGGAACACTGAAGCTTTCTTT	CASSLDRGNTEAFF
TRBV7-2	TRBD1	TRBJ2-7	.	TGTGCCAGCAGCTCCCCCGGGACAGGGGCCTACGAGCAGTACTTC	CASSSPGTGAYEQYF
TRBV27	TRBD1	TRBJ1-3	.	TGTGCCAACAAGGGACAGAACTCTGGAAACACCATATATTTT	CANKGQNSGNTIYF
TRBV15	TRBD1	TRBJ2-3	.	TGTGCCACCAGCACTGCTAGGGGGCGAGATACGCAGTATTTT	CATSTARGRDTQYF
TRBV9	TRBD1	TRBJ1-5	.	TGTGCCAGCAGCACAAACAGGGGGGGCAATCAGCCCCAGCATTTT	CASSTNRGGNQPQHF
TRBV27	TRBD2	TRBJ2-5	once	TGTGCCAGCAGTTCGACTAGCGGGAGCCGAGAGACCCAGTACTTC	CASSSTSGSRETQYF
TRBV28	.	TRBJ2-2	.	TGTGCCAGCAGTGGACTAACGAACACCGGGGAGCTGTTTTTT	CASSGLTNTGELFF
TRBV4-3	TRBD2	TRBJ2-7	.	TGCGCCAGCAGCCAAGATCAGCGGGGCCTAATCTACGAGCAGTACTTC	CASSQDQRGLIYEQYF